The 5 T cell receptor beta chains below come from one sample, sequenced in a study of beta chain features in type 1 diabetes. The authors reverse transcribed all of the isolated RNA, so sequencing captured expressed TCRB transcripts. Profiling relied on immunoSEQ multiplex PCR, and the TCRdb table lists in-frame clones only, not all of them. The sample consists of about 620,000 clones, about 14% of them appearing once. Sequencing was performed on naive CD4+ T cells from blood. The receptors derive from a man younger than 30 in good health.

This clone showed up just a few times. The J gene is TRBJ1-6, the V gene TRBV7-2; D gene uncertain. With 2 bases removed from V and 7 bases from J, the gap between germline ends came to 12 bases. The length of the CDR3 is 15 residues. Per germline, CDR1 SGHTA and CDR2 FQGNSA. The CDR3 is CASSLHWNGNSPLHF. The CDR3 DNA follows: TGTGCCAGCAGCTTACATTGGAATGGAAATTCACCCCTCCACTTT.

This clone occurred a few times. The genes are TRBV5-4 and TRBJ2-2, with 10 bases that match TRBD2. Germline assignment: CDR1 SGHNT and CDR2 YYREEE (reference sequence). This CDR3 comprises 15 residues. With 6 bases clipped from V and 3 bases from J, the junction kept 5 bases outside the gene matches. CDR3 bases: TGTGCCAGCACTCACCTAGCGGGAGACACCGGGGAGCTGTTTTTT. Translated, it gives CASTHLAGDTGELFF.

The V call is TRBV4-3, the J call TRBJ2-7; possibly TRBD1 for D (5 bases). CDR1 and CDR2 (germline): LGHNA, YSLEER. The ends were cut back, 4 bases at V and 6 bases at J, with 16 bases in the middle. CDR3 length: 14 amino acids. The DNA of the CDR3 is TGCGCCAGCAGCCTGCAGGGAACACTGGGCGAGCAGTACTTC. It encodes CASSLQGTLGEQYF.

This clone was observed a handful of times. The junction departs from the called germline gene at one end, perhaps through a read error. V usage is TRBV10-3 and J usage is TRBJ2-7; TRBD1 is a possible D gene (6 bases). The CDR3 spans 13 residues. The V gene's germline CDR1 is ENHRY and CDR2 SYGVKD. The CDR3 reads CSTGPHVSYEQYF. The CDR3 bases are TGCTCAACAGGGCCCCACGTTTCCTACGAGCAGTACTTC.

This clone has only a few counts. CDR3 residues: CASTGTGTNEQFF. Written as DNA, the CDR3 is TGTGCCAGCACTGGGACAGGGACCAATGAGCAGTTCTTC. J is TRBJ2-1 and V is TRBV6-4; 9 bases are shared with TRBD1. The CDR3 is made up of 13 amino acids. V gave up 7 bases and J gave up 6 bases; unmatched junction bases: 4. Germline loops: CDR1 MRHNA, CDR2 SNTAGT.